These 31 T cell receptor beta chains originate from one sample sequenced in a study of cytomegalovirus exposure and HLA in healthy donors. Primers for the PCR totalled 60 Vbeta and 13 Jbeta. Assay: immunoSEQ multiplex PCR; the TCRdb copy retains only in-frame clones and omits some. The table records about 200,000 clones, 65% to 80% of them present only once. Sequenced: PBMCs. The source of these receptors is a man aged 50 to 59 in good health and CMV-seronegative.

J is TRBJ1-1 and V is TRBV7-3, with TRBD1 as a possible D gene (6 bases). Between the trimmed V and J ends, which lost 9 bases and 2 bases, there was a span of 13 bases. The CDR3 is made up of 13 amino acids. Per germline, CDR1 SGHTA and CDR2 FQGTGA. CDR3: CASSTGPNTEAFF. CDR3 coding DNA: TGTGCCAGTTCGACAGGCCCAAACACTGAAGCTTTCTTT.

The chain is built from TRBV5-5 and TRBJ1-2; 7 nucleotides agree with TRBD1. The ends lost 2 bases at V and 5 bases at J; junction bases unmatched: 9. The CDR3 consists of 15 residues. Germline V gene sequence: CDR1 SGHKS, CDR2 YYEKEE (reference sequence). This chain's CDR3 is CASSFSGGEGYGYTF. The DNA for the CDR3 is TGTGCCAGCAGCTTCTCAGGGGGAGAGGGATATGGCTACACCTTC.

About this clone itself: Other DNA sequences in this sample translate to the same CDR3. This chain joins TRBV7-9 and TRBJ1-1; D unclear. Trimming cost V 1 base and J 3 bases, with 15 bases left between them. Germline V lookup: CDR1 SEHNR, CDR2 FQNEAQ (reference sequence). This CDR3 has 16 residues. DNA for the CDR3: TGTGCCAGCAGCTTAGGGGCGGGATCGTTTGACACTGAAGCTTTCTTT. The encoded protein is CASSLGAGSFDTEAFF.

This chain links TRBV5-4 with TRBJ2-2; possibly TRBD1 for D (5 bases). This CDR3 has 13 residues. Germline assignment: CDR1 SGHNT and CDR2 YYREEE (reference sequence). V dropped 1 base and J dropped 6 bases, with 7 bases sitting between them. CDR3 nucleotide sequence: TGTGCCAGCAGCTTGAAGGGGCCCGGGGAGCTGTTTTTT. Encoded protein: CASSLKGPGELFF.

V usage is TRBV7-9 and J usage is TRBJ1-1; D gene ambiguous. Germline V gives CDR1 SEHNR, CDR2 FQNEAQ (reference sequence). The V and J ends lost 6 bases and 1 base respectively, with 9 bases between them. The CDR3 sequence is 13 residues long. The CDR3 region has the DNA TGTGCCAGCAGGCCGACTGGGAACACTGAAGCTTTCTTT. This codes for CASRPTGNTEAFF. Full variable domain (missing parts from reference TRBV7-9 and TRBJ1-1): DTGVSQNPRHKITKRGQNVTFRCDPISEHNRLYWYRQTLGQGPEFLTYFQNEAQLEKSRLLSDRFSAERPKGSFSTLEIQRTEQGDSAMYLCASRPTGNTEAFFGQGTRLTVV.

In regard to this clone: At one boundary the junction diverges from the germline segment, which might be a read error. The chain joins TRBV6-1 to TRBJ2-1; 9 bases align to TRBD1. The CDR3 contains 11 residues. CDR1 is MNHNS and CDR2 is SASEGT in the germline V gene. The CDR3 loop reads CACRQGDEQFF. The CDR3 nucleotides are TGTGCCTGCAGACAGGGGGACGAGCAGTTCTTC.

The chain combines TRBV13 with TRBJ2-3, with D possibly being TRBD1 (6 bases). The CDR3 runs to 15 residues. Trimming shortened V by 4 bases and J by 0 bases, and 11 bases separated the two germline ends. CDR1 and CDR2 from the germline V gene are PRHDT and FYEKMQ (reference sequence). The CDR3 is CASSSGQSSTDTQYF. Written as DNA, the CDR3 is TGTGCCAGCAGCTCCGGACAGTCTAGCACAGATACGCAGTATTTT. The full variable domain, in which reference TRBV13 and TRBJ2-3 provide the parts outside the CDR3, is AAGVIQSPRHLIKEKRETATLKCYPIPRHDTVYWYQQGPGQDPQFLISFYEKMQSDKGSIPDRFSAQQFSDYHSELNMSSLELGDSALYFCASSSGQSSTDTQYFGPGTRLTVL.

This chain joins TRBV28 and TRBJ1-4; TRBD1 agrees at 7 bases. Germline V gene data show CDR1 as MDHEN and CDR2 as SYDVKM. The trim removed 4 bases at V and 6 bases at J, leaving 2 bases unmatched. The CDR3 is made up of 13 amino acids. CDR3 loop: CASSWQGDEKLFF. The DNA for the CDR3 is TGTGCCAGCAGTTGGCAGGGGGATGAAAAACTGTTTTTT.

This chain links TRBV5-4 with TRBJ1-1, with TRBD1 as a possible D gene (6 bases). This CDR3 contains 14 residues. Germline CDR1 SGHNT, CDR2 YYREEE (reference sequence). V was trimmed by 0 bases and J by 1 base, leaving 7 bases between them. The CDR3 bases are TGTGCCAGCAGCTTGGGCAGGGGGAACACTGAAGCTTTCTTT. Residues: CASSLGRGNTEAFF.

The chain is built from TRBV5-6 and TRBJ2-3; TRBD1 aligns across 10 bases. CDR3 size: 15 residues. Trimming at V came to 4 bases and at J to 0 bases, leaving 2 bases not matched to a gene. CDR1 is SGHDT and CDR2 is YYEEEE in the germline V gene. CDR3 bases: TGTGCCAGCAGCCAGGGACAGGGGAGCACAGATACGCAGTATTTT. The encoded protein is CASSQGQGSTDTQYF.

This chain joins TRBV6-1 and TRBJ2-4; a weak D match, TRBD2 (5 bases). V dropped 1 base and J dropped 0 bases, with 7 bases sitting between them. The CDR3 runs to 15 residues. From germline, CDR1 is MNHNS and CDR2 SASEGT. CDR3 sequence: CASSEGGLAKNIQYF. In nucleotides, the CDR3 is TGTGCCAGCAGTGAAGGCGGACTAGCCAAAAACATTCAGTACTTC.

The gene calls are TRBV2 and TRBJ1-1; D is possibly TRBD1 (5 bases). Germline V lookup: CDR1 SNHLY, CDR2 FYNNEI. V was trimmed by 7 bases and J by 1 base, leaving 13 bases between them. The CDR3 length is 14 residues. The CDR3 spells CASTAGRTNTEAFF. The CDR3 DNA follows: TGTGCCAGCACTGCGGGACGGACGAACACTGAAGCTTTCTTT.

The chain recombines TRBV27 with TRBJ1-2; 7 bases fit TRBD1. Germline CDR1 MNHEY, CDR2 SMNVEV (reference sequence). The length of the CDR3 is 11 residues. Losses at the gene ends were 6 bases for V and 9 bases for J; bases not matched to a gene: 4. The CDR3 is CASRQGLSYTF. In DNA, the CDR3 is TGTGCCAGCAGACAGGGGTTAAGCTACACCTTC.

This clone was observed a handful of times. The CDR3 loop reads CASSDRMNTEAFF. The CDR3 region has the DNA TGTGCCAGCAGTGACAGGATGAACACTGAAGCTTTCTTT. This chain links TRBV6-1 with TRBJ1-1; D remains unclear. The CDR3 length is 13 residues. V gave up 3 bases and J gave up 0 bases, with 5 bases separating them. Looked up from germline, CDR1 is MNHNS and CDR2 is SASEGT.

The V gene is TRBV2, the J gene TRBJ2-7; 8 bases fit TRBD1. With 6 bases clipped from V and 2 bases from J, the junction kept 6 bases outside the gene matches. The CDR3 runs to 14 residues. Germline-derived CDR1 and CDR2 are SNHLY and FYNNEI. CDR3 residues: CASREGQAPYEQYF. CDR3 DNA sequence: TGTGCCAGCAGAGAGGGACAGGCTCCCTACGAGCAGTACTTC.

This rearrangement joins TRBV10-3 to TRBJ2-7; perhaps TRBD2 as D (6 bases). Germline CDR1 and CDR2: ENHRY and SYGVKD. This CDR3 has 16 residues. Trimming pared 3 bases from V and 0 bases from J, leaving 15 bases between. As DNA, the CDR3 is TGTGCCATCAGTGATCCCGGGGGATCTAGCTCCTACGAGCAGTACTTC. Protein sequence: CAISDPGGSSSYEQYF.

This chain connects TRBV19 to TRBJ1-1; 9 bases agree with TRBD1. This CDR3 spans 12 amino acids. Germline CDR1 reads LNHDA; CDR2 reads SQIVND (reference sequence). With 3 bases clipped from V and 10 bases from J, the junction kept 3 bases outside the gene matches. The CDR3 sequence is CASSMTGGLAFF. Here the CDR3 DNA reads TGTGCCAGTAGTATGACAGGGGGTCTAGCTTTCTTT. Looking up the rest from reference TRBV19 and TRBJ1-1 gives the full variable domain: DGGITQSPKYLFRKEGQNVTLSCEQNLNHDAMYWYRQDPGQGLRLIYYSQIVNDFQKGDIAEGYSVSREKKESFPLTVTSAQKNPTAFYLCASSMTGGLAFFGQGTRLTVV.

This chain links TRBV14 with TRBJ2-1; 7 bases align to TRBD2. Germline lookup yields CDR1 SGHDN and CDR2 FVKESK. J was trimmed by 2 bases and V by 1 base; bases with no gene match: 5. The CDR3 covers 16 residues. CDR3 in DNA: TGTGCCAGCAGCCAAGGGAACGGGAGGCCCTACAATGAGCAGTTCTTC. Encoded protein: CASSQGNGRPYNEQFF.

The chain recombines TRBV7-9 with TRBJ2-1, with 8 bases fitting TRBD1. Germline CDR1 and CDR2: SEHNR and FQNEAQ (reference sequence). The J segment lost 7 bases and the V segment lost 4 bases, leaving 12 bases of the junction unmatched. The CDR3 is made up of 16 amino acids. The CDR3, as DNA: TGTGCCAGCAGCTCTGCAGGGGGCATTCGAAGAAATGAGCAGTTCTTC. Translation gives CASSSAGGIRRNEQFF.

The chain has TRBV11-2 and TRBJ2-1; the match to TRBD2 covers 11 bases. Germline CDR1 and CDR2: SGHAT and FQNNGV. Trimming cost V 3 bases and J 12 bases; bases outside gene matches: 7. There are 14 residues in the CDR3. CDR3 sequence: CASSFSSGRWGQFF. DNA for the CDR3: TGTGCCAGCAGCTTTTCTAGCGGGAGGTGGGGGCAGTTCTTC.

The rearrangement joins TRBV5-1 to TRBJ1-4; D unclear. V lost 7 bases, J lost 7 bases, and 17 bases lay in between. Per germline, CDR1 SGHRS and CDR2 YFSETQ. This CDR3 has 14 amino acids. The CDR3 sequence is CASRPTASGEKLFF. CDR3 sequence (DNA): TGCGCCAGCCGCCCCACGGCCTCGGGTGAAAAACTGTTTTTT.

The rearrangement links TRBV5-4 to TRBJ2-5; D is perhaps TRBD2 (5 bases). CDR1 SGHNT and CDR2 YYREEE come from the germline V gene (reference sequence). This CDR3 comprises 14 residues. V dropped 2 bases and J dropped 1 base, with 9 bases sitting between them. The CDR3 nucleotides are TGTGCCAGCAGCTTTGGGAGCCTCCAAGAGACCCAGTACTTC. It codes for CASSFGSLQETQYF.

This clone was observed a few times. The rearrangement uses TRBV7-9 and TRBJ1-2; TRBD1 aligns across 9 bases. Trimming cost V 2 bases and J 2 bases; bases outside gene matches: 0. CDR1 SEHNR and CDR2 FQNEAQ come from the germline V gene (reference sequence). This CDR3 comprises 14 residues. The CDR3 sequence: CASSLTGGNYGYTF. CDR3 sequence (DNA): TGTGCCAGCAGCTTAACAGGGGGCAACTATGGCTACACCTTC.

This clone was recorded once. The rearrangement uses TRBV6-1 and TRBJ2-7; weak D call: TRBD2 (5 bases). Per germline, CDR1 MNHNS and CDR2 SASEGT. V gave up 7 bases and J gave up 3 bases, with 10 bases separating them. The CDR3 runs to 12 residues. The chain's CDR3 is CASKGTSYEQYF. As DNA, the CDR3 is TGTGCCAGCAAGGGAACTAGCTACGAGCAGTACTTC.

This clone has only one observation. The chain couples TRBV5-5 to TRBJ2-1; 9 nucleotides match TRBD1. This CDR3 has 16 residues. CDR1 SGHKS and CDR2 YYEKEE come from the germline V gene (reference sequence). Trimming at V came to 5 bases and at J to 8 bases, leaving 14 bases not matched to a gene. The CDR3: CASSLVPGQGLDEQFF. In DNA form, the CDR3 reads TGTGCCAGCAGTCTCGTACCGGGACAGGGACTTGATGAGCAGTTCTTC.

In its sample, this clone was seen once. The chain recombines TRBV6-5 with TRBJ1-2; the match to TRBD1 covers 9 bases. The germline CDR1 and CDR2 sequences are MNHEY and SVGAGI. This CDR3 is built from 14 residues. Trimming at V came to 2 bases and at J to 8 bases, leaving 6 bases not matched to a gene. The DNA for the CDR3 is TGTGCCAGCAGTTACCCCGGGACAGGGTCAGGCTACACCTTC. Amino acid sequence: CASSYPGTGSGYTF.

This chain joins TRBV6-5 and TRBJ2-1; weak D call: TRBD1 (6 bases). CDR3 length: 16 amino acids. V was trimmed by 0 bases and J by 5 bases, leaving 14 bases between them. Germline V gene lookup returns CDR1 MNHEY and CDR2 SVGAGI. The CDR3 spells CASSYSTLQGNNEQFF. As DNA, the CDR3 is TGTGCCAGCAGTTACTCGACTTTGCAGGGGAACAATGAGCAGTTCTTC.

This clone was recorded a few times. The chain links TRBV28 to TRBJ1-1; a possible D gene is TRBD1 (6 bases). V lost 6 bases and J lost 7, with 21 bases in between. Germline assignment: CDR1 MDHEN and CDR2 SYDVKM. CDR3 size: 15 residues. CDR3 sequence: CASSPTRTVRVEAFF. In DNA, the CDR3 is TGTGCCAGCAGCCCGACCCGGACAGTCAGGGTTGAAGCTTTCTTT.

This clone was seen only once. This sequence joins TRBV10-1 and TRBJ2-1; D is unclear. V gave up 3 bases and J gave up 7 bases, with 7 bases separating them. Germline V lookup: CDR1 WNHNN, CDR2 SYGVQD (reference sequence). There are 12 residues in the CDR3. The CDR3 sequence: CASSDARNEQFF. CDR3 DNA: TGCGCCAGCAGTGATGCGCGGAATGAGCAGTTCTTC.

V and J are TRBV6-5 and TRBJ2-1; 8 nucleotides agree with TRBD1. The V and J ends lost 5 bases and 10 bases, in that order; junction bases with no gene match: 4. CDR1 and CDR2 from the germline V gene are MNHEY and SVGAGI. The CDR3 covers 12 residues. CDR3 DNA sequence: TGTGCCAGCAGTCTCGGGACAGGCGAGCAGTTCTTC. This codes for CASSLGTGEQFF.

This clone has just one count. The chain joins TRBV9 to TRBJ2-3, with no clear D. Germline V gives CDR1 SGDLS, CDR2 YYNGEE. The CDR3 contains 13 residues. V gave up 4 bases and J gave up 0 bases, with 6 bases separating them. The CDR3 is CASSPGSTDTQYF. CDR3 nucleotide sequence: TGTGCCAGCAGCCCAGGCAGCACAGATACGCAGTATTTT.